One and the same sample provided the 9 T cell receptor beta chains below, sequenced in a study of T cells in women clearing cervical HPV infection. The assay was immunoSEQ multiplex PCR, and TCRdb's table has in-frame clones only and misses some. The table for this sample gives 25,000 to 35,000 clones. Sequences were obtained from blood buffy coat. The receptor source for this set is a woman aged 18-70 years with a cervical HPV16 infection that either progressed to CIN3+ or cleared (not recorded which).

Concerning this clone: The read gets to within 3 residues of the CDR3 end, and the germline J gene fills in the rest. This chain connects TRBV29-1 to TRBJ2-7; TRBD2 is a possible D gene (6 bases). V was cut by 4 bases and J by 3 bases, with 13 bases left in between. CDR3 size: 13 residues. In germline, CDR1 is SQVTM, CDR2 ANQGSEA. The CDR3: CSVVGGNVYEQYF. The CDR3 DNA, read in part, is TGCAGCGTTGTGGGGGGAAATGTCTACGAG.

As regards this clone: The read falls 3 residues short of the CDR3 end, and the missing part is taken from the germline J gene. The chain links TRBV7-3 to TRBJ2-7; TRBD1 matches 7 bases. V lost 6 bases to trimming and J lost 4 bases; unmatched junction nucleotides: 9. Germline V gene sequence: CDR1 SGHTA, CDR2 FQGTGA. This CDR3 contains 14 residues. Incomplete CDR3 DNA: TGTGCCAGCAGGAACTCGGGACAGCCTTACGAG. Amino acids: CASRNSGQPYE. The full CDR3 reads CASRNSGQPYEQYF. Supplemented by reference TRBV7-3 and TRBJ2-7, the full variable domain reads GAGVSQTPSNKVTEKGKYVELRCDPISGHTALYWYRQSLGQGPEFLIYFQGTGAADDSGLPNDRFFAVRPEGSVSTLKIQRTERGDSAVYLCASRNSGQPYEQYFGPGTRLTVT.

In the case of this clone: Read data end 3 residues before the CDR3 end; the end is taken from the germline J gene. The rearrangement joins TRBV5-1 to TRBJ2-6; D is unresolved. Trimming left V 2 bases short and J 0 bases short, with 12 bases between. The CDR3 covers 17 residues. Per germline, CDR1 SGHRS and CDR2 YFSETQ. CDR3 in amino acids: CASSFMGVSSGANVLTF. CDR3 DNA, as far as it was read: TGCGCCAGCAGCTTCATGGGCGTTAGCTCTGGGGCCAACGTC.

To note about this clone: The read terminates 3 residues before the CDR3 end, so the remaining end is supplied by the germline J gene. The chain carries TRBV28 and TRBJ1-4, with D perhaps matching TRBD1 (6 bases). V dropped 3 bases and J dropped 3 bases, with 14 bases sitting between them. CDR1 is MDHEN, CDR2 SYDVKM, per germline. The CDR3 has 16 amino acids. The CDR3 sequence is CASSFSDRSANEKLFF. The CDR3 DNA, read in part, is TGTGCCAGCAGTTTTTCTGACAGGTCGGCTAATGAAAAA.

As for this clone: The read stops 3 residues short of the end of the CDR3; the missing end is completed from the germline J gene. V gene TRBV7-3 combines with J gene TRBJ2-2, with TRBD1 as a possible D gene (6 bases). Germline V gene lookup returns CDR1 SGHTA and CDR2 FQGTGA. CDR3 size: 15 residues. V was cut by 2 bases and J by 0 bases, with 7 bases left in between. The CDR3 bases that were read are TGTGCCAGCAGCTTAGGGGGCGCGAACACCGGGGAG. Translation: CASSLGGANTGE. In full, the CDR3 is CASSLGGANTGELFF.

This clone is identified as medium-sized from frequency. The missing CDR3 end, 3 residues past where the read stops, is filled in from the germline J gene. The rearrangement uses TRBV2 and TRBJ2-2, with TRBD2 as a possible D gene (5 bases). The CDR3 has 15 amino acids. V was cut by 8 bases and J by 0 bases, with 13 bases left in between. Germline V CDR1 and CDR2: SNHLY, FYNNEI. CDR3 sequence: CASSLSGPNTGELFF. The CDR3 DNA, read in part, is TGTGCCAGCTCCCTGAGCGGCCCGAACACCGGGGAG.

Concerning this clone: Read coverage stops 3 residues before the CDR3 terminus; the germline J gene supplies the remainder. This chain connects TRBV20-1 to TRBJ2-1, with D maybe TRBD2 (6 bases). V shed 1 base and J shed 0 bases, with 28 bases lying between them. The germline V gene encodes CDR1 DFQATT and CDR2 SNEGSKA (reference sequence). The CDR3 contains 21 residues. The CDR3 is CSARGKFRDSTKLSSYNEQFF. CDR3 bases read: TGCAGTGCTAGAGGAAAATTCCGGGACTCAACTAAGCTAAGCTCCTACAATGAG.

Remarks on this clone: Coverage ceases 3 residues before the CDR3 finishes, and the germline J gene fills in the end. The rearrangement joins TRBV2 to TRBJ2-5; 7 bases map to TRBD2. Germline V lookup: CDR1 SNHLY, CDR2 FYNNEI. The CDR3 covers 13 residues. J lost 6 bases, V lost 2 bases, and 3 bases had no gene match. The CDR3 reads CASSEMGGKTQYF. The CDR3 DNA, read in part, is TGTGCCAGCAGTGAAATGGGGGGGAAGACC.

About this clone itself: The CDR3 end lies 3 residues beyond the end of the read and is filled in from the germline J gene. The rearrangement links TRBV18 to TRBJ2-7; perhaps TRBD2 as D (5 bases). This CDR3 is 16 amino acids long. V was cut by 3 bases and J by 0 bases, with 15 bases left in between. Germline CDR1 reads KGHSH; CDR2 reads LQKENI. Partial CDR3 DNA: TGTGCCAGCTCACCGATGGCGGGCGGTCTCTCCTACGAG. Encoded protein: CASSPMAGGLSYE. The CDR3 in full is CASSPMAGGLSYEQYF.